These T cell receptor beta chains were read from a single sample in a study of PD-1 blockade in classical Hodgkin lymphoma. Clones were sequenced by immunoSEQ multiplex PCR, and TCRdb holds only the in-frame ones, with some missing. This sample carries tens of thousands of clones, 90% to 95% of them seen once, and the ten largest clones take around 8%. Sequenced material: peripheral blood mononuclear cells (PBMCs), taken before the fourth cycle of nivolumab. Receptor source: a human donor with classical Hodgkin lymphoma. The CDR3 runs from the conserved cysteine through the conserved F or W. D genes are given only for firm matches. Clone sizes are given selectively: once, few, many, or a class where the clone is expanded.

clone size: -; V gene: TRBV7-9; J gene: TRBJ1-6; D gene: TRBD1; CDR3 protein: CASSPYLDRGNSPLHF; CDR3 DNA: TGTGCCAGCAGCCCTTATCTGGACAGGGGAAATTCACCCCTCCACTTT
clone size: -; V gene: TRBV29-1; J gene: TRBJ2-3; D gene: -; CDR3 protein: CSGMHLADTQYF; CDR3 DNA: TGCAGCGGGATGCATCTAGCAGATACGCAGTATTTT
clone size: -; V gene: TRBV2; J gene: TRBJ2-5; D gene: -; CDR3 protein: CATNGGVQETQYF; CDR3 DNA: TGTGCCACCAATGGAGGGGTACAAGAGACCCAGTACTTC
clone size: few; V gene: TRBV4-2; J gene: TRBJ2-7; D gene: -; CDR3 protein: CASSQDRFGAYEQYF; CDR3 DNA: TGTGCCAGCAGCCAAGATCGTTTCGGAGCCTACGAGCAGTACTTC
clone size: -; V gene: TRBV9; J gene: TRBJ1-1; D gene: -; CDR3 protein: CASSVDPLSEAFF; CDR3 DNA: TGTGCCAGCAGCGTAGATCCCCTCTCTGAAGCTTTCTTT
clone size: -; V gene: TRBV27; J gene: TRBJ2-2; D gene: TRBD1; CDR3 protein: CASSLGQGRRELFF; CDR3 DNA: TGTGCCAGCAGTCTCGGACAGGGGAGGCGGGAGCTGTTTTTT
clone size: -; V gene: TRBV6-1; J gene: TRBJ2-7; D gene: -; CDR3 protein: CASSELRGVIYEQYF; CDR3 DNA: TGTGCCAGCAGTGAACTCCGGGGTGTGATATACGAGCAGTACTTC
clone size: few; V gene: TRBV30; J gene: TRBJ2-3; D gene: TRBD2; CDR3 protein: CAWSVPRTSGFTDTQYF; CDR3 DNA: TGTGCCTGGAGTGTACCCAGGACTAGCGGTTTCACAGATACGCAGTATTTT
clone size: -; V gene: TRBV28; J gene: TRBJ1-2; D gene: -; CDR3 protein: CASSFGTSYGYTF; CDR3 DNA: TGTGCCAGCAGTTTTGGGACTAGTTATGGCTACACCTTC
clone size: -; V gene: TRBV10-3; J gene: TRBJ2-7; D gene: -; CDR3 protein: CAISESGSYEQYF; CDR3 DNA: TGTGCCATCAGTGAGTCCGGCAGCTACGAGCAGTACTTC
clone size: -; V gene: TRBV4-2; J gene: TRBJ2-7; D gene: -; CDR3 protein: CASSPRLEVSSYEQYF; CDR3 DNA: TGTGCCAGCAGCCCCCGTTTGGAGGTTAGCTCCTACGAGCAGTACTTC
clone size: -; V gene: TRBV4-1; J gene: TRBJ2-2; D gene: -; CDR3 protein: CASSQNPRTANTGELFF; CDR3 DNA: TGCGCCAGCAGCCAAAACCCCCGGACAGCGAACACCGGGGAGCTGTTTTTT
clone size: -; V gene: TRBV6-4; J gene: TRBJ1-2; D gene: TRBD1; CDR3 protein: CASSEVFGARGRGSYTF; CDR3 DNA: TGTGCCAGCAGTGAAGTTTTCGGGGCCAGGGGGAGAGGGAGCTACACCTTC
clone size: -; V gene: TRBV5-1; J gene: TRBJ2-5; D gene: TRBD2; CDR3 protein: CASSPGTSGGGVKETQYF; CDR3 DNA: TGCGCCAGCAGCCCCGGGACTAGCGGGGGCGGGGTAAAAGAGACCCAGTACTTC
clone size: -; V gene: TRBV7-9; J gene: TRBJ1-4; D gene: TRBD1; CDR3 protein: CASSPGTGGEKLFF; CDR3 DNA: TGTGCCAGCAGTCCCGGGACAGGGGGTGAAAAACTGTTTTTT
clone size: -; V gene: TRBV4-2; J gene: TRBJ1-1; D gene: -; CDR3 protein: CASSPEFSSEAFF; CDR3 DNA: TGTGCCAGCAGCCCCGAATTTAGCTCTGAAGCTTTCTTT
clone size: -; V gene: TRBV6-5; J gene: TRBJ2-7; D gene: TRBD2; CDR3 protein: CASRRTGGDSYKQYF; CDR3 DNA: TGTGCCAGCAGGCGTACGGGGGGAGACAGCTACAAGCAGTACTTC
clone size: -; V gene: TRBV29-1; J gene: TRBJ2-6; D gene: TRBD1; CDR3 protein: CSVDPQGAGGANVLTF; CDR3 DNA: TGCAGCGTTGACCCACAGGGGGCGGGAGGGGCCAACGTCCTGACTTTC
clone size: -; V gene: TRBV10-3; J gene: TRBJ1-1; D gene: -; CDR3 protein: CAISESRGMNTEAFF; CDR3 DNA: TGTGCCATCAGTGAATCGCGGGGGATGAACACTGAAGCTTTCTTT
clone size: -; V gene: TRBV27; J gene: TRBJ2-1; D gene: -; CDR3 protein: CASHTAGSHNEQFF; CDR3 DNA: TGTGCCAGCCACACGGCAGGGAGCCACAATGAGCAGTTCTTC
clone size: -; V gene: TRBV7-8; J gene: TRBJ2-5; D gene: TRBD1; CDR3 protein: CASSPVRTGAQETQYF; CDR3 DNA: TGTGCCAGCAGCCCCGTTAGGACAGGGGCTCAAGAGACCCAGTACTTC
clone size: -; V gene: TRBV14; J gene: TRBJ2-6; D gene: TRBD1; CDR3 protein: CASSRNRGGANVLTF; CDR3 DNA: TGTGCCAGCAGCCGCAACAGGGGAGGGGCCAACGTCCTGACTTTC
clone size: -; V gene: TRBV4-1; J gene: TRBJ1-1; D gene: -; CDR3 protein: CASSQGPYTEAFF; CDR3 DNA: TGCGCCAGCAGCCAAGGGCCTTACACTGAAGCTTTCTTT
clone size: -; V gene: TRBV18; J gene: TRBJ1-2; D gene: -; CDR3 protein: CASSPRTSTNYGYTF; CDR3 DNA: TGTGCCAGCTCACCCCGGACAAGTACTAACTATGGCTACACCTTC
clone size: once; V gene: TRBV5-4; J gene: TRBJ2-3; D gene: -; CDR3 protein: CASSPTPDTQYF; CDR3 DNA: TGTGCCAGCAGCCCAACCCCAGATACGCAGTATTTT
clone size: -; V gene: TRBV27; J gene: TRBJ2-7; D gene: -; CDR3 protein: CASSPYGSSYEQYF; CDR3 DNA: TGTGCCAGCAGTCCGTACGGGAGCTCCTACGAGCAGTACTTC
clone size: -; V gene: TRBV2; J gene: TRBJ2-7; D gene: -; CDR3 protein: CASSDMAREQYF; CDR3 DNA: TGTGCCAGCAGTGACATGGCCCGGGAGCAGTACTTC
clone size: -; V gene: TRBV29-1; J gene: TRBJ1-3; D gene: TRBD1; CDR3 protein: CSVWTGDSGNTIYF; CDR3 DNA: TGCAGCGTTTGGACAGGGGACTCTGGAAACACCATATATTTT
clone size: -; V gene: TRBV9; J gene: TRBJ2-3; D gene: TRBD1; CDR3 protein: CASGTPGGTSTDTQYF; CDR3 DNA: TGTGCCAGCGGTACCCCAGGGGGAACTAGCACAGATACGCAGTATTTT
clone size: -; V gene: TRBV7-2; J gene: TRBJ2-7; D gene: TRBD2; CDR3 protein: CASSPRAGGSYEQYF; CDR3 DNA: TGTGCCAGCAGCCCCCGGGCGGGGGGATCCTACGAGCAGTACTTC
clone size: -; V gene: TRBV7-8; J gene: TRBJ2-3; D gene: -; CDR3 protein: CASSYSDTQYF; CDR3 DNA: TGTGCCAGCAGCTACTCAGATACGCAATATTTT
clone size: once; V gene: TRBV27; J gene: TRBJ2-1; D gene: TRBD2; CDR3 protein: CASSITGTSGKRSYNEQFF; CDR3 DNA: TGTGCCAGCAGCATCACCGGGACTAGCGGGAAACGGTCCTACAATGAGCAGTTCTTC
clone size: -; V gene: TRBV28; J gene: TRBJ1-6; D gene: -; CDR3 protein: CASSLVSRQDSPLHF; CDR3 DNA: TGTGCCAGCAGTTTAGTGTCGCGTCAGGATTCACCCCTCCACTTT
clone size: -; V gene: TRBV2; J gene: TRBJ1-5; D gene: -; CDR3 protein: CASSEGHSNQPQHF; CDR3 DNA: TGTGCCAGCAGTGAGGGACATAGCAATCAGCCCCAGCATTTT
clone size: -; V gene: TRBV18; J gene: TRBJ2-2; D gene: -; CDR3 protein: CASSPLAQNTGELFF; CDR3 DNA: TGTGCCAGCTCACCGCTAGCGCAAAACACCGGGGAGCTGTTTTTT
clone size: -; V gene: TRBV28; J gene: TRBJ2-3; D gene: TRBD1; CDR3 protein: CASRLDRGDTDTQYF; CDR3 DNA: TGTGCCAGCAGGCTCGACAGGGGGGACACAGATACGCAGTATTTT
clone size: -; V gene: TRBV11-2; J gene: TRBJ1-1; D gene: TRBD1; CDR3 protein: CASSSITGGRNTEAFF; CDR3 DNA: TGTGCCAGCAGCTCGATAACAGGGGGCCGGAACACTGAAGCTTTCTTT
clone size: -; V gene: TRBV10-3; J gene: TRBJ1-6; D gene: -; CDR3 protein: CAISEDRSSPLHF; CDR3 DNA: TGTGCCATCAGTGAGGACAGGAGTTCACCCCTCCACTTT
clone size: -; V gene: TRBV19; J gene: TRBJ2-2; D gene: TRBD1; CDR3 protein: CASRRRGSSVNTGELFF; CDR3 DNA: TGTGCCAGTCGCCGCAGGGGGAGTTCAGTTAACACCGGGGAGCTGTTTTTT
clone size: -; V gene: TRBV18; J gene: TRBJ2-7; D gene: -; CDR3 protein: CASSHRADYEQYF; CDR3 DNA: TGTGCCAGCTCGCACAGGGCCGACTACGAGCAGTACTTC
clone size: -; V gene: TRBV6-6; J gene: TRBJ2-1; D gene: -; CDR3 protein: CASSLQIGEQFF; CDR3 DNA: TGTGCCAGCAGTCTACAAATTGGTGAGCAGTTCTTC
clone size: -; V gene: TRBV5-4; J gene: TRBJ2-5; D gene: -; CDR3 protein: CASSLRTVKETQYF; CDR3 DNA: TGTGCCAGCAGCTTAAGGACAGTAAAAGAGACCCAGTACTTC
clone size: few; V gene: TRBV7-9; J gene: TRBJ1-2; D gene: -; CDR3 protein: CASSSTPPYYGYTF; CDR3 DNA: TGTGCCAGCAGCTCCACCCCACCCTACTATGGCTACACCTTC
clone size: -; V gene: TRBV5-5; J gene: TRBJ2-2; D gene: -; CDR3 protein: CASSLAGSFGGELFF; CDR3 DNA: TGTGCCAGCAGCTTGGCCGGGAGTTTTGGCGGGGAGCTGTTTTTT
clone size: -; V gene: TRBV7-9; J gene: TRBJ2-7; D gene: -; CDR3 protein: CASSPGGPYSYEQYF; CDR3 DNA: TGTGCCAGCAGCCCTGGGGGCCCTTACTCCTACGAGCAGTACTTC
clone size: -; V gene: TRBV21-1; J gene: TRBJ1-2; D gene: -; CDR3 protein: CASRKGGTEDFLYGYTF; CDR3 DNA: TGTGCCAGCAGGAAAGGGGGGACCGAAGATTTTCTCTATGGCTACACCTTC
clone size: -; V gene: TRBV19; J gene: TRBJ1-2; D gene: -; CDR3 protein: CASSIAPGQRGYTF; CDR3 DNA: TGTGCCAGTAGTATAGCACCGGGACAACGTGGCTACACCTTC
clone size: -; V gene: TRBV10-1; J gene: TRBJ1-2; D gene: TRBD1; CDR3 protein: CASSEDRGRGYTF; CDR3 DNA: TGCGCCAGCTCAGAGGACAGGGGCCGTGGCTACACCTTC
clone size: -; V gene: TRBV5-1; J gene: TRBJ1-1; D gene: TRBD1; CDR3 protein: CASSPTGQVRTEAFF; CDR3 DNA: TGCGCCAGCAGCCCTACCGGACAGGTTCGCACTGAAGCTTTCTTT
clone size: -; V gene: TRBV10-3; J gene: TRBJ2-1; D gene: -; CDR3 protein: CAISESRGYNEQFF; CDR3 DNA: TGTGCCATCAGTGAGTCACGGGGATACAATGAGCAGTTCTTC